A single sample is the source of the 26 T cell receptor beta chains below, sequenced in a study of metastatic and nonmetastatic thyroid tumors (dated by TCRdb to about 2020). Libraries were constructed by PCR. TCRdb names Illumina HiSeq 4000 as the instrument used. Using fastp at Q25 and MiXCR, TCRdb reprocessed the public reads and kept productive beta chains. This sample comprises fewer than 40,000 clones, approximately 16% of them detected only once. The top ten constitute under 20% of the sample. No patient had received any treatment before thyroid surgery. The source material was blood. The receptor source for this set is a male donor with papillary thyroid cancer or a benign thyroid nodule (not recorded which). Some clones in this sample may be carry-over from other donors' samples.

In this sample, this clone turned up many times. The V and J genes are TRBV7-9 and TRBJ2-1; D might be TRBD1 (6 bases). Germline-derived CDR1 and CDR2 are SEHNR and FQNEAQ (reference sequence). The CDR3 runs to 15 residues. V was clipped by 1 base and J by 3 bases, with 10 bases between them. CDR3 protein: CASSLGQGHYNEQFF. CDR3 bases: TGTGCCAGCAGCTTAGGTCAGGGGCACTACAATGAGCAGTTCTTC.

This clone was counted many times. V and J are TRBV18 and TRBJ2-3; 8 bases agree with TRBD1. Germline assignment: CDR1 KGHSH and CDR2 LQKENI. V shed 4 bases and J 4 bases; nucleotides not matched to a gene: 4. CDR3 size: 14 residues. For the CDR3, the DNA is TGTGCCAGCTCACTTCGACAGGGGCCAGATACGCAGTATTTT. It specifies CASSLRQGPDTQYF. The variable domain in full, with the rest retrieved from reference TRBV18 and TRBJ2-3, is NAGVMQNPRHLVRRRGQEARLRCSPMKGHSHVYWYRQLPEEGLKFMVYLQKENIIDESGMPKERFSAEFPKEGPSILRIQQVVRGDSAAYFCASSLRQGPDTQYFGPGTRLTVL.

This clone was recorded a few times. The junction departs from germline at one end; a sequencing error may be responsible. The chain has TRBV11-2 and TRBJ1-1; possible D gene TRBD1, 5 bases. This CDR3 has 16 residues. Germline V CDR1 and CDR2: SGHAT, FQNNGV. The CDR3 loop reads CANSLGVGARNTEAFF. CDR3 nucleotides: TGTGCCAACAGCTTAGGGGTTGGGGCCCGAAACACTGAAGCTTTCTTT.

This clone was seen ten or more times. J is TRBJ2-7 and V is TRBV7-6; 10 bases are shared with TRBD1. The CDR3 loop spans 14 amino acids. Germline trimming cut 4 bases from V and 3 bases from J; bases unmatched to any gene: 3. The V gene's germline CDR1 is SGHVS and CDR2 FNYEAQ. The CDR3 DNA is TGTGCCAGCAGCTACCGGGACAGGGGCTACGAGCAGTACTTC. Translation: CASSYRDRGYEQYF.

This clone was recorded at least ten times. This chain links TRBV20-1 with TRBJ2-7; 12 bases match TRBD2. CDR1 DFQATT and CDR2 SNEGSKA come from the germline V gene (reference sequence). J gave up 5 bases and V 6 bases, and 8 bases lay outside the gene matches. There are 14 residues in the CDR3. CDR3 bases: TGCAGTGCGAGACTAGCGGGAGTAGAGAACGAGCAGTACTTC. Translation: CSARLAGVENEQYF.

The genes are TRBV6-2 or TRBV6-3 and TRBJ1-2; no definite D call. V was cut by 1 base and J by 0 bases, with 12 bases left in between. CDR3 length equals 16 residues. Germline V CDR1 and CDR2: MNHEY, SVGEGT. The CDR3 loop reads CASSYFSASANYGYTF. The CDR3 bases are TGTGCCAGCAGTTACTTCTCCGCATCTGCTAACTATGGCTACACCTTC.

Details on this clone: Germline is not matched at one junction end, which may reflect a read error. The gene calls are TRBV28 and TRBJ1-2, with 7 positions matching TRBD1. From germline, CDR1 is MDHEN and CDR2 SYDVKM. This CDR3 region has 14 residues. CDR3 sequence: CASTTHGQVYGYTF. The CDR3, as DNA: TGTGCCAGCACGACTCATGGACAGGTCTATGGCTATACCTTC.

This clone came up many times. The V gene is TRBV6-2 or TRBV6-3, the J gene TRBJ2-7, with D hard to call. This CDR3 spans 14 amino acids. Germline V gene sequence: CDR1 MNHEY, CDR2 SVGEGT. V dropped 6 bases and J dropped 3 bases, with 15 bases sitting between them. CDR3 sequence (DNA): TGTGCCAGCAGGGGCTGGAGCGTTGGCTACGAGCAGTACTTC. This encodes CASRGWSVGYEQYF.

This clone was picked up many times. In the same sample, other DNA sequences code for this CDR3. V gene TRBV27 combines with J gene TRBJ2-2; 13 positions agree with TRBD2. The CDR3 runs 17 residues. Germline V gives CDR1 MNHEY, CDR2 SMNVEV (reference sequence). V shed 3 bases and J 5 bases; nucleotides not matched to a gene: 6. CDR3 sequence: CASSFLRTSGGTGELFF. DNA of the CDR3: TGTGCCAGCAGTTTTTTGAGGACTAGCGGGGGTACCGGGGAGCTGTTTTTT.

This clone came up a few times. The chain carries TRBV6-1 and TRBJ2-2, with 9 bases lining up with TRBD1. Germline CDR1 is MNHNS and CDR2 is SASEGT. The CDR3 has 16 residues. V trimming: 4 bases; J trimming: 1 base; junction bases outside the gene matches: 4. The CDR3 loop is CASSVLGQGNTGELFF. In nucleotides, the CDR3 is TGTGCCAGCAGTGTGCTGGGACAGGGGAACACCGGGGAGCTGTTTTTT.

J is TRBJ2-7 and V is TRBV6-5, with D tentatively TRBD2 (6 bases). The germline V gene has CDR1 MNHEY and CDR2 SVGAGI. V lost 2 bases and J 5 bases, leaving 22 bases between the germline ends. The CDR3 covers 17 residues. CDR3 amino acids: CASSYAGLPSGYNEQYF. The CDR3 region has the DNA TGTGCCAGCAGTTACGCGGGACTCCCATCTGGGTACAACGAGCAGTACTTC.

This chain links TRBV9 with TRBJ2-7; D gene ambiguous. Trimming removed 4 bases from V and 1 base from J, with 6 bases in between. Germline CDR1 and CDR2: SGDLS and YYNGEE. CDR3 length equals 12 residues. The CDR3 sequence is CASSLGSYEQYF. CDR3 sequence (DNA): TGTGCCAGCAGCTTAGGGTCCTACGAGCAGTACTTC.

Many counts were recorded for this clone. This sequence joins TRBV18 and TRBJ1-5; TRBD1 aligns across 7 bases. Germline CDR1 reads KGHSH; CDR2 reads LQKENI. The CDR3 consists of 13 residues. J lost 5 bases, V lost 5 bases, and 3 bases had no gene match. The CDR3 sequence: CASSATGDQPQHF. The CDR3 DNA sequence: TGTGCCAGCTCAGCAACAGGGGATCAGCCCCAGCATTTT.

The rearrangement links TRBV6-1 to TRBJ2-7; 12 nucleotides align to TRBD2. This CDR3 is 17 amino acids long. Germline lookup yields CDR1 MNHNS and CDR2 SASEGT. J gave up 2 bases and V 3 bases, and 8 bases lay outside the gene matches. CDR3: CASSEGASGRETYEQYF. CDR3 nucleotides: TGTGCCAGCAGTGAGGGGGCTAGCGGGAGGGAAACCTACGAGCAGTACTTC.

The rearrangement joins TRBV5-5 to TRBJ2-5; 10 bases map to TRBD1. Germline V gene lookup returns CDR1 SGHKS and CDR2 YYEKEE (reference sequence). The V segment lost 2 bases and the J segment 5 bases; nucleotides outside the gene matches: 6. The CDR3 sequence is 15 residues long. CDR3 nucleotide sequence: TGTGCCAGCAGCTTCGGGACAGGGGATGCGGAGACCCAGTACTTC. Protein sequence: CASSFGTGDAETQYF.

J is TRBJ2-5 and V is TRBV27, with D maybe TRBD1 (6 bases). This CDR3 is 16 amino acids long. Trimming took off 5 bases at V and 0 bases at J, with 16 bases between the two ends. Germline CDR1 is MNHEY and CDR2 is SMNVEV (reference sequence). The CDR3 bases are TGTGCCAGCAGTCCCTCCCCCGGGACATACCAAGAGACCCAGTACTTC. As protein: CASSPSPGTYQETQYF.

This clone has at least ten counts. V gene TRBV10-2 combines with J gene TRBJ2-7, with 7 nucleotides matching TRBD1. The CDR3 has 14 amino acids. Trimming removed 10 bases from V and 4 bases from J; junction bases left unmatched: 13. Germline V gives CDR1 WSHSY, CDR2 SAAADI. This CDR3 is CATNRQGFRYEQYF. As DNA, the CDR3 is TGCGCCACAAACCGACAGGGTTTTCGGTACGAGCAGTACTTC.

The table lists this clone with many counts. The rearrangement links TRBV18 to TRBJ1-6; tentative D call: TRBD1 (6 bases). Germline V gene lookup returns CDR1 KGHSH and CDR2 LQKENI. The CDR3 has 18 amino acids. V gave up 3 bases and J gave up 0 bases, with 15 bases separating them. The DNA of the CDR3 is TGTGCCAGCTCACCCACGCGTCAGGGGATCTCCTATAATTCACCCCTCCACTTT. Translation: CASSPTRQGISYNSPLHF.

This clone has just a few counts. V usage is TRBV19 and J usage is TRBJ1-1, with 8 bases fitting TRBD1. The CDR3 length is 14 residues. Germline-derived CDR1 and CDR2 are LNHDA and SQIVND (reference sequence). V lost 5 bases, J lost 5 bases, and 7 bases stayed unmatched. CDR3 nucleotide sequence: TGTGCCAGTAGTGACAGGGGCGTCTTTACTGAAGCTTTCTTT. It codes for CASSDRGVFTEAFF.

In this sample, this clone turned up many times. The gene calls are TRBV6-1 and TRBJ2-7; D is uncertain. V was trimmed by 4 bases and J by 1 base, leaving 5 bases between them. The CDR3 loop spans 12 amino acids. Germline values: CDR1 MNHNS, CDR2 SASEGT. CDR3 sequence (DNA): TGTGCCAGCAGTGTAACGTCCTACGAGCAGTACTTC. Protein: CASSVTSYEQYF.

This sequence joins TRBV6-4 and TRBJ2-7; TRBD1 is a possible D gene (5 bases). Trimming cost V 5 bases and J 0 bases, with 11 bases left between them. There are 14 residues in the CDR3. Looked up from germline, CDR1 is MRHNA and CDR2 is SNTAGT. The CDR3 coding sequence is TGTGCCAGCAGTCTGGACATCACCTCCTACGAGCAGTACTTC. Translated: CASSLDITSYEQYF.

In this sample, this clone turned up many times. The rearrangement uses TRBV19 and TRBJ1-6, with D unclear. The V gene's germline CDR1 is LNHDA and CDR2 SQIVND (reference sequence). Trimming took off 4 bases at V and 10 bases at J, with 14 bases between the two ends. This CDR3 has 14 amino acids. The CDR3 DNA follows: TGTGCCAGTAGTAAGTCGGGTGGCTACTCACCCCTCCACTTT. Protein product: CASSKSGGYSPLHF.

To note about this clone: Without the conserved terminal phenylalanine or tryptophan, this CDR3 likely stems from a read error. V usage is TRBV7-2 and J usage is TRBJ2-5, with 12 nucleotides matching TRBD2. This CDR3 contains 15 residues. V dropped 5 bases and J dropped 4; count of bases not matched to a gene: 5. CDR1 and CDR2 (germline): SGHTA, FQGNSA. This chain's CDR3 is CASSPSGGAGETQYL. The CDR3 DNA reads TGTGCCAGCAGCCCTAGCGGGGGGGCCGGAGAGACCCAGTACCTC.

This rearrangement joins TRBV28 to TRBJ2-7, with D possibly matching TRBD1 (5 bases). This CDR3 is built from 14 residues. With 7 bases removed from V and 0 bases from J, the gap between germline ends came to 13 bases. Germline assignment: CDR1 MDHEN and CDR2 SYDVKM. The CDR3 coding sequence is TGTGCCAGCAACCGACATGGACACTCCTACGAGCAGTACTTC. Translating it yields CASNRHGHSYEQYF. Full variable domain (missing parts from reference TRBV28 and TRBJ2-7): DVKVTQSSRYLVKRTGEKVFLECVQDMDHENMFWYRQDPGLGLRLIYFSYDVKMKEKGDIPEGYSVSREKKERFSLILESASTNQTSMYLCASNRHGHSYEQYFGPGTRLTVT.

This clone was seen repeatedly, ten times or more. The chain links TRBV28 to TRBJ2-4; a weak D match, TRBD2 (5 bases). This CDR3 region has 15 residues. V gave up 7 bases and J gave up 4 bases, with 17 bases separating them. Germline V gives CDR1 MDHEN, CDR2 SYDVKM. The CDR3 is CASTTPGLRKNIQYF. For the CDR3, the DNA is TGTGCCAGCACTACACCGGGGTTAAGAAAAAACATTCAGTACTTC. Based on the CDR3 plus reference TRBV28 and TRBJ2-4, the full variable domain is DVKVTQSSRYLVKRTGEKVFLECVQDMDHENMFWYRQDPGLGLRLIYFSYDVKMKEKGDIPEGYSVSREKKERFSLILESASTNQTSMYLCASTTPGLRKNIQYFGAGTRLSVL.

Many counts were recorded for this clone. J is TRBJ2-5 and V is TRBV20-1, with 7 positions matching TRBD1. V was pared by 7 bases and J by 3 bases, with 5 bases of the junction left unmatched. The germline V gene encodes CDR1 DFQATT and CDR2 SNEGSKA (reference sequence). The CDR3 consists of 12 residues. CDR3 sequence: CSVRDSKETQYF. In DNA, the CDR3 is TGCAGTGTTAGGGACAGTAAAGAGACCCAGTACTTC.